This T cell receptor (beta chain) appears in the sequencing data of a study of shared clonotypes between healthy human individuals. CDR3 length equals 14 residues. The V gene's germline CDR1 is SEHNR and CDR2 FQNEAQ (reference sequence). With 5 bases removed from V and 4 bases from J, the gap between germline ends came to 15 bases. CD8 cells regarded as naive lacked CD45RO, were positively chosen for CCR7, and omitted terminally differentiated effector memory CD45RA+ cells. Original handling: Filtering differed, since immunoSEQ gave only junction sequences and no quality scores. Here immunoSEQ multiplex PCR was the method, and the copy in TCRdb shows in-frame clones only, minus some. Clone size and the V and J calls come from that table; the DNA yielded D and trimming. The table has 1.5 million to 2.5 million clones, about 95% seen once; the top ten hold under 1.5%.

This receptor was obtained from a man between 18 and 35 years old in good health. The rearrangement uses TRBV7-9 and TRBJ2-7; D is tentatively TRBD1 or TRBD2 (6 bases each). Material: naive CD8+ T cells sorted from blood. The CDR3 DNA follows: TGTGCCAGCAGCCAAGAAGGGGGGTGGTACGAGCAGTACTTC. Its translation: CASSQEGGWYEQYF.